These 24 T cell receptor beta chains were all obtained from the same sample, sequenced in a study of spatial heterogeneity in lung cancer. Study outcomes and limitations: Tumor mutation count correlated with how many alpha and beta TCRs expanded intratumorally.

Documented time point: sample taken at primary tumor resection. MiXCR was run by TCRdb on the 5' RACE reads, yielding one entry per CDR3 protein. The data contain about 10,000 distinct CDR3 sequences, roughly an eighth of them singletons. These receptors are not linked to any known antigen. The sequenced sample was lung tumor tissue, obtained at surgery. The source is a male donor with early-stage non-small cell lung cancer.

The chain has TRBV11-3 and TRBJ2-3; perhaps TRBD1 as D (6 bases). The CDR3 has 14 amino acids. Trimming took 3 bases from V and 1 from J, leaving 8 bases between them. The germline V gene encodes CDR1 SGHNT and CDR2 YENEEA. The CDR3 bases are TGTGCCAGCAGCTTCCGGACAGGCACAGATACGCAGTATTTT. As protein: CASSFRTGTDTQYF. The variable domain in full, completed from reference TRBV11-3 and TRBJ2-3, reads EAGVVQSPRYKIIEKKQPVAFWCNPISGHNTLYWYLQNLGQGPELLIRYENEEAVDDSQLPKDRFSAERLKGVDSTLKIQPAELGDSAVYLCASSFRTGTDTQYFGPGTRLTVL.

Many counts were recorded for this clonotype. The chain combines TRBV4-2 with TRBJ1-2; no definite D call. CDR3 size: 14 residues. Trimming stripped 0 bases from V and 4 bases from J, with 9 bases between. From germline, CDR1 is LGHNA and CDR2 YNFKEQ. Here the CDR3 DNA reads TGTGCCAGCAGCCAAGATAGGGAGGGCTATGGCTACACCTTC. Encoded protein: CASSQDREGYGYTF.

This clonotype occurred many times. The chain links TRBV20-1 to TRBJ2-7; 8 bases align to TRBD1. Germline V gene lookup returns CDR1 DFQATT and CDR2 SNEGSKA (reference sequence). The CDR3 is 14 residues long. The V and J ends lost 5 bases and 7 bases, in that order; junction bases with no gene match: 13. For the CDR3, the DNA is TGCAGTGCTTCAGACAGGGGCCCCCTCGAAGAGCAGTACTTC. It yields the protein CSASDRGPLEEQYF.

By share of the sample, this clonotype is medium-sized. The chain carries TRBV6-5 and TRBJ2-1; 7 bases line up with TRBD2. Trimming at V came to 6 bases and at J to 3 bases, leaving 11 bases not matched to a gene. CDR1 MNHEY and CDR2 SVGAGI come from the germline V gene. CDR3 length: 16 residues. The CDR3 nucleotides are TGTGCCAGCAGGCAAACGGGGACTACATTCTACAATGAGCAGTTCTTC. Translation: CASRQTGTTFYNEQFF.

The table lists this clonotype with many counts. The chain combines TRBV4-2 with TRBJ2-5; the D is unclear. The ends were cut back, 1 base at V and 3 bases at J, with 6 bases in the middle. Germline-derived CDR1 and CDR2 are LGHNA and YNFKEQ. This CDR3 spans 13 amino acids. CDR3 DNA sequence: TGTGCCAGCAGCCAAGGAAGGGAAGAGACCCAGTACTTC. Encoded protein: CASSQGREETQYF.

Sample share makes this clonotype medium-sized. The rearrangement joins TRBV2 to TRBJ2-7, with 13 bases fitting TRBD2. V trimming: 5 bases; J trimming: 3 bases; junction bases outside the gene matches: 7. The germline CDR1 and CDR2 sequences are SNHLY and FYNNEI. This CDR3 has 16 amino acids. The CDR3 loop reads CASSLGLAGTGYEQYF. The CDR3 nucleotides read TGTGCCAGCAGTCTGGGACTAGCGGGGACTGGCTACGAGCAGTACTTC.

This chain uses TRBV29-1 with TRBJ2-3, with D hard to call. The CDR3 loop spans 10 amino acids. Trimming cost V 7 bases and J 4 bases, with 6 bases left between them. Germline lookup yields CDR1 SQVTM and CDR2 ANQGSEA. CDR3 amino acids: CSGPSDTQYF. CDR3 sequence (DNA): TGCAGCGGGCCGTCAGATACGCAGTATTTT.

The chain employs TRBV6-2 or TRBV6-3 and TRBJ2-5; D is perhaps TRBD2 (6 bases). CDR3 length: 15 amino acids. Per the germline V gene, CDR1 is MNHEY and CDR2 is SVGEGT. The germline V and J ends were trimmed by 0 bases and 3 bases, with 11 bases remaining between them. CDR3: CASSYSGLRKETQYF. DNA for the CDR3: TGTGCCAGCAGTTACTCGGGACTTAGAAAAGAGACCCAGTACTTC.

By share, this clonotype counts as medium-sized. The V call is TRBV20-1, the J call TRBJ2-5; D may correspond to TRBD1 or TRBD2 (6 bases each). The CDR3 is made up of 13 amino acids. The germline gives CDR1 DFQATT, CDR2 SNEGSKA (reference sequence). Trimming took off 3 bases at V and 4 bases at J, with 12 bases between the two ends. The CDR3 DNA reads TGCAGTGCTAGCCCGGGGGCGGGAGAGACCCAGTACTTC. Amino acid sequence: CSASPGAGETQYF.

This clonotype turned up a few times. The chain carries TRBV4-2 and TRBJ2-7; TRBD2 might be the D (5 bases). V was cut by 0 bases and J by 4 bases, with 22 bases left in between. CDR3 length: 18 amino acids. Germline-derived CDR1 and CDR2 are LGHNA and YNFKEQ. As DNA, the CDR3 is TGTGCCAGCAGCCAAGATACGGGATCCGCAAACTCCAAGTACGAGCAGTACTTC. This sequence encodes CASSQDTGSANSKYEQYF.

This clonotype was seen ten or more times. The rearrangement joins TRBV20-1 to TRBJ1-5, with TRBD1 matching 8 bases. After removal of 6 bases from V and 7 bases from J, the junction contained 8 bases not matched to a gene. The CDR3 covers 13 residues. Germline V gene lookup returns CDR1 DFQATT and CDR2 SNEGSKA (reference sequence). The CDR3 bases are TGCAGTGCCCGGACAGGGAAGCGGCAGCCCCAGCATTTT. Translation gives CSARTGKRQPQHF.

Ten or more counts support this clonotype. This chain links TRBV20-1 with TRBJ2-4; maybe TRBD2 (5 bases). The CDR3 is 16 residues long. V dropped 3 bases and J dropped 2 bases, with 17 bases sitting between them. Germline values: CDR1 DFQATT, CDR2 SNEGSKA (reference sequence). The CDR3 sequence: CSARDPARGPKNIQYF. DNA for the CDR3: TGCAGTGCTAGGGATCCGGCTCGCGGGCCCAAAAACATTCAGTACTTC.

This clonotype has a count of ten or more. The chain carries TRBV6-6 and TRBJ1-5, with a tentative D call TRBD1 (5 bases). The germline V and J ends were trimmed by 8 bases and 4 bases, with 12 bases remaining between them. CDR1 MNHNY and CDR2 SVGAGI come from the germline V gene (reference sequence). The CDR3 is 13 amino acids. The CDR3 DNA is TGTGCCAGCGTGCGACAGAATAATCAGCCCCAGCATTTT. Translation: CASVRQNNQPQHF.

This clonotype was observed many times. The gene calls are TRBV7-2 and TRBJ2-5, with D possibly TRBD1 on 5 matching bases. In germline, CDR1 is SGHTA, CDR2 FQGNSA. The CDR3 sequence is 13 residues long. Trimming stripped 6 bases from V and 5 bases from J, with 13 bases between. The CDR3 nucleotides are TGTGCCAGCAGGACTCCAGGGTCGGAGACCCAGTACTTC. Protein: CASRTPGSETQYF.

This clonotype was observed many times. The V call is TRBV29-1, the J call TRBJ2-3; TRBD2 is a possible D gene (6 bases). Germline V CDR1 and CDR2: SQVTM, ANQGSEA. This CDR3 spans 12 amino acids. Trimming pared 6 bases from V and 5 bases from J, leaving 12 bases between. Here the CDR3 DNA reads TGCAGCGTGGGGGGATTCGAAGATACGCAGTATTTT. It is translated as CSVGGFEDTQYF.

This clonotype has a count of ten or more. The chain is built from TRBV28 and TRBJ1-1, with D uncertain. The germline gives CDR1 MDHEN, CDR2 SYDVKM. V lost 0 bases and J 2 bases, leaving 4 bases between the germline ends. CDR3 size: 13 residues. The CDR3 reads CASSLWPNTEAFF. The CDR3 DNA follows: TGTGCCAGCAGTTTATGGCCAAACACTGAAGCTTTCTTT.

In this sample, this clonotype turned up a few times. An end of the junction does not agree with germline; a read error may underlie this. V gene TRBV7-1 combines with J gene TRBJ2-1; 10 nucleotides align to TRBD2. TRBV7-1 has ORF status, its function being uncertain. CDR3 length: 12 residues. CDR3 loop: CASSRTSGPVVF. DNA for the CDR3: TGTGCCAGCAGTCGGACTAGCGGCCCTGTGGTCTTC.

At least ten counts were recorded for this clonotype. V gene TRBV19 combines with J gene TRBJ2-7; either TRBD1 or TRBD2 may supply D (5 bases each). Trimming left V 1 base short and J 2 bases short, with 12 bases between. This CDR3 is 15 amino acids long. Germline CDR1 LNHDA, CDR2 SQIVND (reference sequence). The CDR3: CASSIASGTTYEQYF. For the CDR3, the DNA is TGTGCCAGTAGTATAGCATCCGGGACCACCTACGAGCAGTACTTC.

This clonotype was recorded many times. The rearrangement uses TRBV5-6 and TRBJ1-5; D is perhaps TRBD1 (5 bases). Germline V gives CDR1 SGHDT, CDR2 YYEEEE. Trimming took 3 bases from V and 9 from J, leaving 13 bases between them. The CDR3 contains 13 residues. The CDR3 spells CASSSGRSRPQHF. The CDR3, as DNA: TGTGCCAGCAGCTCGGGACGGAGCCGGCCCCAGCATTTT.

The chain carries TRBV20-1 and TRBJ2-1; the match to TRBD2 covers 11 bases. This CDR3 contains 16 residues. V dropped 4 bases and J dropped 4; count of bases not matched to a gene: 9. In germline, CDR1 is DFQATT, CDR2 SNEGSKA (reference sequence). CDR3 protein: CSAIPQTSGAYNEQFF. As DNA, the CDR3 is TGCAGTGCTATCCCCCAGACTAGCGGGGCTTACAATGAGCAGTTCTTC.

Within the sample, this clonotype is medium-sized. The V gene is TRBV18, the J gene TRBJ2-1, with TRBD2 matching 9 bases. This CDR3 is built from 14 residues. Germline-derived CDR1 and CDR2 are KGHSH and LQKENI. J was trimmed by 8 bases and V by 3 bases; bases with no gene match: 5. The CDR3 sequence is CASSPDSGSYEQFF. In nucleotides, the CDR3 is TGTGCCAGCTCACCGGATAGCGGGAGCTATGAGCAGTTCTTC. Combining the CDR3 with reference TRBV18 and TRBJ2-1 gives the whole variable domain NAGVMQNPRHLVRRRGQEARLRCSPMKGHSHVYWYRQLPEEGLKFMVYLQKENIIDESGMPKERFSAEFPKEGPSILRIQQVVRGDSAAYFCASSPDSGSYEQFFGPGTRLTVL.

This clonotype is medium-sized (0.01 to 0.1%) in the sample. This chain connects TRBV12-3 or TRBV12-4 to TRBJ1-2, with 7 bases that match TRBD1. Losses at the gene ends were 5 bases for V and 6 bases for J; bases not matched to a gene: 12. The CDR3 is made up of 15 amino acids. DNA of the CDR3: TGTGCCAGCAGTCGTACAGGGGCCCCGATGAATGGCTACACCTTC. Its protein is CASSRTGAPMNGYTF.

This clonotype showed up many times. The V and J genes are TRBV30 and TRBJ1-6; tentatively, D is TRBD1 (6 bases). Trimming took off 7 bases at V and 7 bases at J, with 11 bases between the two ends. Germline V gives CDR1 GTSNPN, CDR2 SVGIG (reference sequence). There are 12 residues in the CDR3. The CDR3 loop is CAFDRRNSPLHF. Written as DNA, the CDR3 is TGTGCCTTTGACAGGCGGAATTCACCCCTCCACTTT.

The genes are TRBV21-1 and TRBJ2-3; whether TRBD1, the table's D call, matches the DNA was not checked. TRBV21-1 is noted as a pseudogene. This CDR3 spans 18 amino acids. The CDR3 sequence is CASIHPPTIRDITDTQYF. The CDR3 DNA is TGTGCCAGCATTCACCCCCCCACCATACGGGATATTACAGATACGCAGTATTTT.